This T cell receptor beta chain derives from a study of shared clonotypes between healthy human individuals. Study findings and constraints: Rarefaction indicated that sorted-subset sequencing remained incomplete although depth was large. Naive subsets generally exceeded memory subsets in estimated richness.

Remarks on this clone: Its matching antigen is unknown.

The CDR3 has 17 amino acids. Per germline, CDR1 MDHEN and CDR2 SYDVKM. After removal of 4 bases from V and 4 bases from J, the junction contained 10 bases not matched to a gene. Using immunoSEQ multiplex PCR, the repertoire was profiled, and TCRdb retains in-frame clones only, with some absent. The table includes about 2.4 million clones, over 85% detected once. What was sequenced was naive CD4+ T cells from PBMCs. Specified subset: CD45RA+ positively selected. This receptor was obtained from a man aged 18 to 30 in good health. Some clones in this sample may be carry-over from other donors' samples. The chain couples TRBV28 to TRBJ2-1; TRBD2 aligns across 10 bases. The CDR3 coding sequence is TGTGCCAGCAGTTCTAGTCATAGCGGGAGGCTATACAATGAGCAGTTCTTC. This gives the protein CASSSSHSGRLYNEQFF. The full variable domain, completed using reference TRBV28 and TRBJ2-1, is DVKVTQSSRYLVKRTGEKVFLECVQDMDHENMFWYRQDPGLGLRLIYFSYDVKMKEKGDIPEGYSVSREKKERFSLILESASTNQTSMYLCASSSSHSGRLYNEQFFGPGTRLTVL.